The source of this T cell receptor (beta chain) is a study of Ad26.COV2.S vaccination and SARS-CoV-2 variants. This CDR3 spans 15 amino acids. The germline V gene has CDR1 SGDLS and CDR2 YYNGEE. V lost 3 bases to trimming and J lost 0 bases; unmatched junction nucleotides: 5. Profiling relied on immunoSEQ multiplex PCR, and the TCRdb table lists in-frame clones only, not all of them. The sample carries about 480,000 clones, around nine tenths recorded once. Indicated treatment: around 19 received Ad26.COV2.S at low or high dose, single or two shots; roughly 5 received placebo; per-sample allocation not given. Repertoires come from day 63 after the first vaccine or placebo injection.

The clonotype comes from a person aged 18-65 years who received the Ad26.COV2.S COVID-19 vaccine or a placebo. The chain couples TRBV9 to TRBJ1-1, with TRBD1 identical over 7 bases. The starting material was peripheral blood, obtained in a trial of Ad26.COV2.S vaccine versus placebo. Written as DNA, the CDR3 is TGTGCCAGCAGCGAGACAGGGTCGATGAACACTGAAGCTTTCTTT. Protein sequence: CASSETGSMNTEAFF.